The present entry profiles one T cell receptor beta chain with its context. What it binds is unknown. The sample belongs to a study of blood T cells in healthy people across ages. Regarding the study as a whole: Estimated diversity, derived from one million T cells, was regarded as an underestimate.

Ranging in age from about 6 to 95, the donors were healthy Caucasian individuals from Russia. V was pared by 2 bases and J by 6 bases, with 13 bases between. The CDR3 runs to 14 residues. CDR1 and CDR2 from the germline V gene are SGHAT and FQNNGV. With a J-beta primer mix and a sample-barcoded 5' primer, a second PCR ran roughly 6 to 11 cycles. One entry per CDR3 protein, called by TCRdb with MiXCR from the 5' RACE reads. The profile shows roughly 800,000 distinct CDR3 sequences, roughly 64% of them singletons. The sequence was obtained from a man younger than 40 in good health. The sample taken for sequencing was blood. The V call is TRBV11-2, the J call TRBJ1-2; D gene ambiguous. The CDR3 DNA follows: TGTGCCAGCAGCTTACCCTTTAAGGCGGATGGCTACACCTTC. Amino acids: CASSLPFKADGYTF.